Listed below are T cell receptor beta chains from one sample, sequenced in a study of T cell responses to AZD1222 COVID-19 vaccine. Clones were read by immunoSEQ multiplex PCR, and TCRdb kept only the in-frame ones, dropping some. Among some 99,000 clones listed, approximately 84% were seen once. Specimen: peripheral blood, collected 28 days after the second AZD1222 dose. The receptors shown here come from an adult who received the AZD1222 COVID-19 vaccine. The CDR3 runs from the conserved cysteine through the conserved F or W. D genes are given only for firm matches. Clone size, where shown, is once, few, many, or a class for clones that have expanded.

TRBV4-1,NA,NA,TRBJ1-5,CASSPVGVSSNQPQHF,TGCGCCAGCAGCCCCGTGGGAGTGAGCAGCAATCAGCCCCAGCATTTT
TRBV3-1/TRBV3-2,NA,NA,TRBJ2-7,CASSQEGSYEQYF,TGTGCCAGCAGCCAAGAAGGCAGCTACGAGCAGTACTTC
TRBV7-2,TRBD1,NA,TRBJ1-2,CASSLYGQGFFYGYTF,TGTGCCAGCAGCTTGTACGGACAGGGGTTTTTCTATGGCTACACCTTC
TRBV11-2,NA,NA,TRBJ2-5,CASSPGSWGETQYF,TGTGCCAGCAGCCCTGGGTCATGGGGAGAGACCCAGTACTTC
TRBV7-9,TRBD1,NA,TRBJ2-1,CASSLERGGGNNEQFF,TGTGCCAGCAGCTTAGAGCGAGGGGGCGGAAACAATGAGCAGTTCTTC
TRBV6-5,NA,NA,TRBJ1-6,CAAQQEGYSPLHF,TGTGCCGCACAACAAGAGGGATATTCACCCCTCCACTTT
TRBV2,TRBD2,NA,TRBJ2-5,CASSEGLAGETQYF,TGTGCCAGCAGTGAGGGGCTAGCGGGAGAGACCCAGTACTTC
TRBV6-6,NA,NA,TRBJ2-1,CASRPPARGYNEQFF,TGTGCCAGCAGGCCGCCGGCGCGGGGATACAATGAGCAGTTCTTC
TRBV5-1,NA,NA,TRBJ2-2,CASSLAGEGTGELFF,TGCGCCAGCAGCTTGGCGGGAGAAGGAACCGGGGAGCTGTTTTTT
TRBV30,NA,NA,TRBJ2-7,CALQTWDSTYEQYF,TGTGCCTTACAAACATGGGACTCAACCTACGAGCAGTACTTC
TRBV9,NA,NA,TRBJ2-4,CASSEGGNGIQYF,TGTGCCAGCAGCGAGGGGGGGAACGGCATTCAGTACTTC
TRBV20-1,NA,NA,TRBJ2-5,CSASGALWEETQYF,TGCAGTGCTAGTGGCGCCTTGTGGGAAGAGACCCAGTACTTC
TRBV28,TRBD1,NA,TRBJ1-5,CASSLHRGQGNQPQHF,TGTGCCAGCAGTCTACACAGGGGGCAAGGCAATCAGCCCCAGCATTTT
TRBV2,NA,NA,TRBJ1-3,CASSGLGNGNTIYF,TGTGCCAGCAGCGGCCTGGGGAACGGAAACACCATATATTTT
TRBV12-3/TRBV12-4,NA,NA,TRBJ1-3,CASSLFSNTIYF,TGTGCCAGCAGTTTATTTAGTAACACCATATATTTT
TRBV3-1/TRBV3-2,TRBD1,NA,TRBJ2-7,CASSLDRAKQYF,TGTGCCAGCAGCCTGGACAGGGCGAAGCAGTACTTC
TRBV18,TRBD1,NA,TRBJ2-7,CASSPGQGVQYEQYF,TGTGCCAGCTCACCAGGACAGGGGGTTCAATACGAGCAGTACTTC
TRBV6-1,NA,NA,TRBJ2-3,CASSERFTDTQYF,TGTGCCAGCAGTGAAAGATTTACAGATACGCAGTATTTT
TRBV5-1,TRBD2,NA,TRBJ2-7,CASSSSGRVDEQYF,TGCGCCAGCAGCTCTAGCGGGAGGGTAGACGAGCAGTACTTC
TRBV6-4,NA,NA,TRBJ2-3,CASSDRRGSGADTQYF,TGTGCCAGCAGTGACCGACGGGGCTCAGGCGCAGATACGCAGTATTTT
TRBV6-2/TRBV6-3,NA,NA,TRBJ2-1,CASSFRGGNEQFF,TGTGCCAGCAGTTTTAGAGGGGGAAATGAGCAGTTCTTC
TRBV2,TRBD1,NA,TRBJ1-1,CASSAGRGRSEAFF,TGTGCCAGCAGTGCAGGCAGGGGGCGTTCTGAAGCTTTCTTT
TRBV7-9,NA,NA,TRBJ1-2,CASSLETAGYGYTF,TGTGCCAGCAGCTTAGAAACGGCGGGCTATGGCTACACCTTC
TRBV7-2,NA,NA,TRBJ2-3,CASSPGSAWGTDTQYF,TGTGCCAGCAGCCCAGGCTCCGCTTGGGGCACAGATACGCAGTATTTT
TRBV7-2,NA,NA,TRBJ2-1,CASSLRHPNGEQFF,TGTGCCAGCAGCTTAAGGCACCCCAATGGTGAGCAGTTCTTC
TRBV28,TRBD1,NA,TRBJ1-2,CASSLTGGRGDYGYTF,TGTGCCAGCAGCCTGACAGGGGGAAGGGGGGACTATGGCTACACCTTC
TRBV29-1,NA,NA,TRBJ2-3,CSVERGTSTDTQYF,TGCAGCGTTGAAAGGGGCACGAGCACAGATACGCAGTATTTT
TRBV9,TRBD2,NA,TRBJ2-3,CASSAGLGTDTQYF,TGTGCCAGCAGCGCGGGACTAGGAACAGATACGCAGTATTTT
TRBV5-1,TRBD1,NA,TRBJ1-2,CASSTLTGNPPYGYTF,TGCGCCAGCAGCACCCTGACAGGGAACCCCCCCTATGGCTACACCTTC
TRBV5-1,TRBD2,few,TRBJ2-1,CASSLGGSGLNEQFF,TGCGCCAGCAGCTTAGGCGGGAGTGGTCTTAATGAGCAGTTCTTC
TRBV19,NA,NA,TRBJ2-7,CASSIDDTYEQYF,TGTGCCAGTAGTATCGACGATACCTACGAGCAGTACTTC
TRBV24-1,NA,NA,TRBJ1-1,CATSDPSTGGRRGAFF,TGTGCCACCAGTGATCCATCGACGGGGGGTCGTAGAGGAGCTTTCTTT